What follows describes a single T cell receptor beta chain. The table came from immunoSEQ multiplex PCR; TCRdb's copy has only in-frame clones and leaves some out. The repertoire includes 120,000 to 150,000 clones, about 84% of them detected once, and roughly 13% sits in the top ten. The germline V gene has CDR1 LNHDA and CDR2 SQIVND (reference sequence). Trimming shortened V by 4 bases and J by 2 bases, and 9 bases separated the two germline ends. This CDR3 spans 14 amino acids. This sample was included in a study of blood T cell repertoires in COVID-19. Study summary: Samples of COVID-19 (acute and convalescent) were obtained from the United States, Italy and Spain. T cells, B-cell-depleted T cells, or PBMCs supplied cDNA or gDNA.

The gene calls are TRBV19 and TRBJ1-5, with D possibly being TRBD1 (5 bases). The clonotype comes from a man aged 60-69 years with active or convalescent COVID-19. Sequencing input: peripheral blood. In DNA form, the CDR3 reads TGTGCCAGTAGTAAACAGGCCGGCAATCAGCCCCAGCATTTT. This sequence encodes CASSKQAGNQPQHF.